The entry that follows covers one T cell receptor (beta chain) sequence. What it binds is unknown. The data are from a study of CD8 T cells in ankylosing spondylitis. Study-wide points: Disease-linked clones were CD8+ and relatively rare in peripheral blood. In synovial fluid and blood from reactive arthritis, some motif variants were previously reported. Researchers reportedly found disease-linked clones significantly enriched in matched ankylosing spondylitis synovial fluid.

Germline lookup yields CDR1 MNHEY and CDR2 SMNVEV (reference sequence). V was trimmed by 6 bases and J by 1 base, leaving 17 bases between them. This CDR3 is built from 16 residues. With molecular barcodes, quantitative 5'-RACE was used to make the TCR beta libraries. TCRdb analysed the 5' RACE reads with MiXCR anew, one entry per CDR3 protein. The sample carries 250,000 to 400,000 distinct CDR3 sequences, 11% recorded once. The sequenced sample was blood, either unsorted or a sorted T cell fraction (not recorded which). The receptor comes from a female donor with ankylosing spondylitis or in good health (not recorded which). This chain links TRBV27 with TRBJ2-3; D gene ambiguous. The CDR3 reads CASRLIQRSRTDTQYF. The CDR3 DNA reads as TGTGCCAGCAGGCTAATACAGCGATCACGCACAGATACGCAGTATTTT.